This T cell receptor beta chain was found in a study of resident and recirculating memory T cells in vitiligo. The method was immunoSEQ multiplex PCR; TCRdb's version includes in-frame clones alone and lacks a portion of them. The data contain 70,000 to 75,000 clones, more than 85% of them singletons. Germline assignment: CDR1 LGHNA and CDR2 YSLEER. The V gene lost 0 bases and the J gene lost 4 bases, with 7 bases spanning the gap. The CDR3 extends over 14 amino acids. No vitiligo treatment was given during the prior three months. Sequencing used blood. This TCR was recovered from a male donor with vitiligo. V usage is TRBV4-3 and J usage is TRBJ2-1; D is uncertain. DNA of the CDR3: TGCGCCAGCAGCCAAGATACCAGTTACAATGAGCAGTTCTTC. This encodes CASSQDTSYNEQFF.